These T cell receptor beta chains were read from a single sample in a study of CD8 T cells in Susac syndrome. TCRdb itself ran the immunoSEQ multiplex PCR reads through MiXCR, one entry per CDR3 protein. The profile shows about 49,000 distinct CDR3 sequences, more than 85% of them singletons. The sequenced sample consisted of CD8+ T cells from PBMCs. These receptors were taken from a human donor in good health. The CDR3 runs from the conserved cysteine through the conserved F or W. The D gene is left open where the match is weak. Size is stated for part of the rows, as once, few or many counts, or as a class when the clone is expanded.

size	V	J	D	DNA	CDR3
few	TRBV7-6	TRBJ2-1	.	TGTGCCAGCAGCTTAGGCTCCTACAATGAGCAGTTCTTC	CASSLGSYNEQFF
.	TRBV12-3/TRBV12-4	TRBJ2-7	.	TGTGCCAGCAGTTTAGCTTACACTTCCTACGAGCAGTACTTC	CASSLAYTSYEQYF
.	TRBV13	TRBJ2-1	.	TGTGCCAGCAGCTTACCCCGGACTGGGAACAATGAGCAGTTCTTC	CASSLPRTGNNEQFF
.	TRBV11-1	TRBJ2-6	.	TGTGCCAGCACCCTTACGACTACCATCAACTCTCGGTCTGGGGCCAACGTCCTGACTTTC	CASTLTTTINSRSGANVLTF
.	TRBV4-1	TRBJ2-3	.	TGCGCCAGCAGCCGTATGGGACTGACGACAGATACGCAGTATTTT	CASSRMGLTTDTQYF
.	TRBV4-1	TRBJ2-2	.	TGCGCCAGCAGCCCCCGGGGCGCGGAGCTGTTTTTT	CASSPRGAELFF
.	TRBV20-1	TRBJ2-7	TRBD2	TGCAGTGCCTGGGGGGGAGTCGGCGAGCAGTACTTC	CSAWGGVGEQYF
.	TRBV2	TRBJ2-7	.	TGTGCCAGCAGTGAAGGGTCGAACGAGCAGTACTTC	CASSEGSNEQYF
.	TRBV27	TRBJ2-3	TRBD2	TGTGCCAGCAGTATCCTAGCGGGGGACAGCACAGATACGCAGTATTTT	CASSILAGDSTDTQYF
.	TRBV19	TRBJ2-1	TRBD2	TGTGCCAGTAGCCAGACTAGCGGGAGAACATACAATGAGCAGTTCTTC	CASSQTSGRTYNEQFF
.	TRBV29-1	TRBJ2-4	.	TGCAGCGTTGAAGAACCAGGGAGCCGTGTAAACATTCAGTACTTC	CSVEEPGSRVNIQYF
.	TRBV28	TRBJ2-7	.	TGTGCCAGCAGTTTATCCCTCAGCCCCTTCGGGGAGCAGTACTTC	CASSLSLSPFGEQYF
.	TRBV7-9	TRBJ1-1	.	TGTGCCAGCAGCTTAGCGCAAGCGAACACTGAAGCTTTCTTT	CASSLAQANTEAFF
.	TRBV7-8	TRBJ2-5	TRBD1	TGTGCCAGCAGCTTAGAGTGGGACAGTCAAGAGACCCAGTACTTC	CASSLEWDSQETQYF
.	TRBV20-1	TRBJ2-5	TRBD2	TGCAGTGCTAGGTTAGCGAGGACTAGCGGGAGTGGAGAGACCCAGTACTTC	CSARLARTSGSGETQYF
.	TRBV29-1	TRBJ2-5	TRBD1	TGCAGCGTTGAGGGACAGGGGGAAGGTTTGTACCAAGAGACCCAGTACTTC	CSVEGQGEGLYQETQYF
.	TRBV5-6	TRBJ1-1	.	TGTGCCAGCAGCTTGACAGGGCCCAACACTGAAGCTTTCTTT	CASSLTGPNTEAFF
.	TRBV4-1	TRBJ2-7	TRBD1	TGCGCCAGCAGCCAAGAAGTCGGACAGGTCCTTTACGAGCAGTACTTC	CASSQEVGQVLYEQYF
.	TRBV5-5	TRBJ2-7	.	TGTGCCAGCAGCTTGGACAGTCCGGAGCAGTACTTC	CASSLDSPEQYF
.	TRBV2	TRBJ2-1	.	TGTGCCAGTTTCCCCGCGGGGTACAATGAGCAGTTCTTC	CASFPAGYNEQFF
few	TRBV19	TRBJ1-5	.	TGTGCCAGTAGTAATCTCGGCCCGAGGGGCAATCAGCCCCAGCATTTT	CASSNLGPRGNQPQHF
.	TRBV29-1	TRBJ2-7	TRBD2	TGCAGCGTTGTGATAGCGGGCCCCTACGAGCAGTACTTC	CSVVIAGPYEQYF
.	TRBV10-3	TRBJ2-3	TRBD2	TGTGCCAGTTCTACCGGGACTAGCGGAAGCACAGATACGCAGTATTTT	CASSTGTSGSTDTQYF
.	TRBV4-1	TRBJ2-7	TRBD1	TGCGCCAGCAGCCCACCCGGGACAGGGGGGTGGGAGCAGTACTTC	CASSPPGTGGWEQYF
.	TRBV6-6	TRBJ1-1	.	TGTGCCTGTTGGAACACTGAAGCTTTCTTT	CACWNTEAFF
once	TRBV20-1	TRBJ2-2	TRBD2	TGCAGTGCTATTGGATGGGAGGGCAAGTGGGGGGAGCTGTTTTTT	CSAIGWEGKWGELFF
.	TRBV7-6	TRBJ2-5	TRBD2	TGTGCCAGCAACCAAAACCCCGGACTAGCGGGAGAAGAGACCCAGTACTTC	CASNQNPGLAGEETQYF
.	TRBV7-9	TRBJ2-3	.	TGTGCCAGCAGCTTAACCAGTGGTACGCAGTATTTT	CASSLTSGTQYF
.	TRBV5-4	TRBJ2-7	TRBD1	TGTGCCAGCAGCTTCGGACAGGGAAACGAGCAGTACTTC	CASSFGQGNEQYF
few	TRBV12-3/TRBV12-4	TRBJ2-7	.	TGTGCCAGCAGTTTAGGGCTAGGTCCCTACGAGCAGTACTTC	CASSLGLGPYEQYF
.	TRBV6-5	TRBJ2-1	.	TGTGCCAGCAGTTACTCCGGGGAGGATTCTTTTTCCTACAATGAGCAGTTCTTC	CASSYSGEDSFSYNEQFF
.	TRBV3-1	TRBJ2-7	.	TGTGCCAGCAGCCAAGTTTCCAGCTCCTACGAGCAGTACTTC	CASSQVSSSYEQYF
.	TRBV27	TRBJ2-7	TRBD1	TGTGCCAGCAGTTTATCCCAGACAGGGTATGCCGAGCAGTACTTC	CASSLSQTGYAEQYF
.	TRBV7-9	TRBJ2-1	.	TGTGCCAGCGGCGGGTCCGGACAAATATACAATGAGCAGTTCTTC	CASGGSGQIYNEQFF
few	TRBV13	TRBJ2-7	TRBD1	TGTGCCAGCAGTAGAGGGGGCAACGAGCAGTACTTC	CASSRGGNEQYF
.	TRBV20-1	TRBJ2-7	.	TGCAGTGCCTCACGGGGGAACGAGCAGTACTTC	CSASRGNEQYF
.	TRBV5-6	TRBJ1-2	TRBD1	TGTGCCAGCAGCTTGGGGACAGGGGGAGCCTATGGCTACACCTTC	CASSLGTGGAYGYTF
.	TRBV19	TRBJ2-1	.	TGTGCCAGTAGTATACTGGCCTACAATGAGCAGTTCTTC	CASSILAYNEQFF
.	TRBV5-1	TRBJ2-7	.	TGCGCCAGCAGCTTGGAGCCAGGGTTATCCTACGAGCAGTACTTC	CASSLEPGLSYEQYF
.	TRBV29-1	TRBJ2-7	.	TGCAGCGTTCTAACAGGGAGCTCCTACGGGCAGTACTTC	CSVLTGSSYGQYF
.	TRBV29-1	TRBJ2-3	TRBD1	TGCAGCGTTGAAGATCGGACAGGGCGCACAGATACGCAGTATTTT	CSVEDRTGRTDTQYF
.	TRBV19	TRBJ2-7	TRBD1	TGTGCCAGTTCACAGGGGGCGGAATTATACGAGCAGTACTTC	CASSQGAELYEQYF
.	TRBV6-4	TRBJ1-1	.	TGTGCCAGCAGTGCCCAGGGTGACACTGAAGCTTTCTTT	CASSAQGDTEAFF
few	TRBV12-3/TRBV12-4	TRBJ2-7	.	TGTGCCAGCAGTTTAGGGGGAAGCTCCTACGAGCAGTACTTC	CASSLGGSSYEQYF
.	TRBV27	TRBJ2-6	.	TGTGCCAGCAGTTTGGGTTTTTCTGGGGCCAACGTCCTGACTTTC	CASSLGFSGANVLTF
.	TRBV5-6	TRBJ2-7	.	TGTGCCAGCAGCAACAACTACTACGAGCAGTACTTC	CASSNNYYEQYF
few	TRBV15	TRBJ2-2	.	TGTGCCACCAGCAGAGATCTCTATGTCACCGGGGAGCTGTTTTTT	CATSRDLYVTGELFF
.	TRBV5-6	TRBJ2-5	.	TGTGCCAGCAGCTTGAGACAGCCGGAGACCCAGTACTTC	CASSLRQPETQYF
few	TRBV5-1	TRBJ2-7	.	TGCGCCAGCAGCTTGTCCAGGGCCTACGAGCAGTACTTC	CASSLSRAYEQYF
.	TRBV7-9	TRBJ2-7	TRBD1	TGTGCCAGCAGCTTGCAGGGGGCCTACGAGCAGTACTTC	CASSLQGAYEQYF
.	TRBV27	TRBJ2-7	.	TGTGCCAGCAGTCCATCAAACCCATCCGAGCAGTACTTC	CASSPSNPSEQYF
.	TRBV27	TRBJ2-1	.	TGTGCCAGCAGTTTCAACCGGGGAACTAGCATGGAGCAGTTCTTC	CASSFNRGTSMEQFF
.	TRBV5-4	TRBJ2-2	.	TGTGCCAGCAGCCCCGTGAGAGAAGGGAAGGGACGGATCGGGGAGCTGTTTTTT	CASSPVREGKGRIGELFF